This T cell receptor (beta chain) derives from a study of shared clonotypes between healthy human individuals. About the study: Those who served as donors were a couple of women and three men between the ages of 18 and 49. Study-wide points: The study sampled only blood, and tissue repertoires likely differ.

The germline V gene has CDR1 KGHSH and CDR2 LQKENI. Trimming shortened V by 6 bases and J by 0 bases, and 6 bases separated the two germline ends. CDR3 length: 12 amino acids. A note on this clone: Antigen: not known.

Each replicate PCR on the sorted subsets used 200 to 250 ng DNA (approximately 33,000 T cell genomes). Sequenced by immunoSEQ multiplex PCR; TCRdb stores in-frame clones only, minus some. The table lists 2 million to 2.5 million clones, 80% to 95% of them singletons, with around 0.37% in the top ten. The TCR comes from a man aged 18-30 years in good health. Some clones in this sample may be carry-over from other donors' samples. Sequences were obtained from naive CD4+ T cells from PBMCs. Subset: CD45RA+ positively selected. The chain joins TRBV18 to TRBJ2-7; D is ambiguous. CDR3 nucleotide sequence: TGTGCCAGCTCGTGGTCCTCCTACGAGCAGTACTTC. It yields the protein CASSWSSYEQYF.